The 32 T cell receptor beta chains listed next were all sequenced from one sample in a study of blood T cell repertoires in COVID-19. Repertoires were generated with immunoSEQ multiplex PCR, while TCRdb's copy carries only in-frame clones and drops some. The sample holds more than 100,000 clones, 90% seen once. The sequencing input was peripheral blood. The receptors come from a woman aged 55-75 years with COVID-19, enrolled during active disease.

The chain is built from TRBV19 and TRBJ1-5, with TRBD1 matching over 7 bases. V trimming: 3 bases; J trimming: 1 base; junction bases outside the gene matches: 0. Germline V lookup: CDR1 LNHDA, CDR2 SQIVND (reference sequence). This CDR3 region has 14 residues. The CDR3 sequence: CASSMTGSNQPQHF. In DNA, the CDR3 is TGTGCCAGTAGTATGACAGGGAGCAATCAGCCCCAGCATTTT.

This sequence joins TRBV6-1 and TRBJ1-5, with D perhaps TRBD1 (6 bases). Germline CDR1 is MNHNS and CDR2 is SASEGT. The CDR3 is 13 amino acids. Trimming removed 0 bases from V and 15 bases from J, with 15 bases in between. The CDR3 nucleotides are TGTGCCAGCAGTGAAGCTGGGGACAACCCAAGGCATTTT. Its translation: CASSEAGDNPRHF.

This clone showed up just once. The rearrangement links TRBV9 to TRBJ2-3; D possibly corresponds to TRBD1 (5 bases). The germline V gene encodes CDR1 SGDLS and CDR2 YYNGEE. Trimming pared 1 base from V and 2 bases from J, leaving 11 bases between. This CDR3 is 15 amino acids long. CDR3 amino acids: CASSVSGRYTDTQYF. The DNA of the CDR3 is TGTGCCAGCAGCGTATCAGGGCGGTACACAGATACGCAGTATTTT.

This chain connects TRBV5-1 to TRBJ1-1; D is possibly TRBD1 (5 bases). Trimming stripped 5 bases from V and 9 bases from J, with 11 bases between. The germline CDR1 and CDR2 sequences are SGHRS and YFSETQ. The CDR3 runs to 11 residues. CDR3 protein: CASRGTAQAFF. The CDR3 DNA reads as TGCGCCAGCAGAGGGACTGCCCAAGCTTTCTTT.

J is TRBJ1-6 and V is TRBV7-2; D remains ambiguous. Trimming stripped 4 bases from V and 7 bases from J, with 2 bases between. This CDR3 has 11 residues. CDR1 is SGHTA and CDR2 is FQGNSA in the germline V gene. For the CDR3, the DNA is TGTGCCAGCAGCTCGAATTCACCCCTCCACTTT. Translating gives CASSSNSPLHF.

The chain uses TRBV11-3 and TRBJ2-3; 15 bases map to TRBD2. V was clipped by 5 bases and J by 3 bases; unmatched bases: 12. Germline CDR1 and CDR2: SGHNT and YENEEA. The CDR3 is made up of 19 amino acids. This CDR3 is CASSPGTSGGIGDTDTQYF. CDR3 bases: TGTGCCAGCAGCCCGGGGACTAGCGGGGGGATCGGGGATACAGATACGCAGTATTTT.

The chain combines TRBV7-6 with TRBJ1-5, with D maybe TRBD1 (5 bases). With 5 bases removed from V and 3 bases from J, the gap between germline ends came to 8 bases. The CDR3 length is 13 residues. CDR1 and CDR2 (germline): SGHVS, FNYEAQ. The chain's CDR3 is CASSLTDNQPQHF. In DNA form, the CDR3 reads TGTGCCAGCAGCCTGACAGACAATCAGCCCCAGCATTTT.

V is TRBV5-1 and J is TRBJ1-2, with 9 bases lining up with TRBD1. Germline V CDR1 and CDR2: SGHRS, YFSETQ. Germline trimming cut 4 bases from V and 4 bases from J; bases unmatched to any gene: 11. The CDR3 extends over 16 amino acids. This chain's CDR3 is CASSPSGTGSFYGYTF. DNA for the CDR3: TGCGCCAGCAGCCCTTCCGGGACAGGGTCTTTCTATGGCTACACCTTC.

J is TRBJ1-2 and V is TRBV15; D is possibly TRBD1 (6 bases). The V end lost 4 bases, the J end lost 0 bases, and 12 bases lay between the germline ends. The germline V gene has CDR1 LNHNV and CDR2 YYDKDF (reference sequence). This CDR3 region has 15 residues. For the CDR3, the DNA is TGTGCCACCAGCAAGATGCGGGGGCCTAACTATGGCTACACCTTC. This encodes CATSKMRGPNYGYTF.

CDR3: CASSPREVSGNTIYF. CDR3 nucleotide sequence: TGTGCCAGCAGCCCCCGGGAGGTCTCCGGAAACACCATATATTTT. The chain uses TRBV7-9 and TRBJ1-3, with no clear D. Germline V CDR1 and CDR2: SEHNR, FQNEAQ (reference sequence). There are 15 residues in the CDR3. The V and J ends lost 5 bases and 4 bases respectively, with 15 bases between them.

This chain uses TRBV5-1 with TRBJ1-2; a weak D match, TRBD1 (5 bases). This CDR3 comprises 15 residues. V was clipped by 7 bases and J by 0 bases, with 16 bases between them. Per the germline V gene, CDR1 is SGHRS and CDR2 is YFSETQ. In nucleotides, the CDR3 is TGCGCCAGCCAACCCGGACACGCTGCTAACTATGGCTACACCTTC. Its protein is CASQPGHAANYGYTF.

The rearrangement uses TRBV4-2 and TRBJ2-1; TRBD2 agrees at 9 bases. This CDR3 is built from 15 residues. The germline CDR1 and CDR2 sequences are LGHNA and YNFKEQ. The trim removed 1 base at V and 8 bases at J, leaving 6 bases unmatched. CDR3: CASSQAASGVDEQFF. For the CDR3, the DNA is TGTGCCAGCAGCCAAGCAGCTAGCGGGGTCGATGAGCAGTTCTTC.

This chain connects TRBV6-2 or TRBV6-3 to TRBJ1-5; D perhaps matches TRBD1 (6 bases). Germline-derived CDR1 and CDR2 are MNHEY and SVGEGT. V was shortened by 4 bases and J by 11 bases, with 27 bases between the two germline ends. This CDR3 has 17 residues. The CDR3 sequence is CASSWTLYRVLAGAQHF. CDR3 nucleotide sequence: TGTGCCAGCAGTTGGACCCTATACAGGGTCCTCGCTGGAGCCCAGCATTTT.

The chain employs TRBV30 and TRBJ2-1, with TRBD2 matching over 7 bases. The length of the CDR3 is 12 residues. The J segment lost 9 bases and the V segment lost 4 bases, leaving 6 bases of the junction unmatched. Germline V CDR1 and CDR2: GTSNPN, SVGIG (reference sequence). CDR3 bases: TGTGCCTGGATGGGAGGGTTTGCTGAGCAGTTCTTC. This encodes CAWMGGFAEQFF.

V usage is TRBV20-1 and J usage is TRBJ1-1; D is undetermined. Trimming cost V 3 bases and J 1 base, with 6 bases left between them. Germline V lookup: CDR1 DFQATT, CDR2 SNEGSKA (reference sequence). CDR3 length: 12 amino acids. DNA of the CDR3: TGCAGTGCTAGTTCAGGGAACACTGAAGCTTTCTTT. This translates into CSASSGNTEAFF.

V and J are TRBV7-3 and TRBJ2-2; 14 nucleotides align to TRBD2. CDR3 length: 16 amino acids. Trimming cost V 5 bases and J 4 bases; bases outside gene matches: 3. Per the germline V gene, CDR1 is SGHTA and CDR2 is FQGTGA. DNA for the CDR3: TGTGCCAGCAGCCTGGGACTAGCGGGGGCCACCGGGGAGCTGTTTTTT. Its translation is CASSLGLAGATGELFF.

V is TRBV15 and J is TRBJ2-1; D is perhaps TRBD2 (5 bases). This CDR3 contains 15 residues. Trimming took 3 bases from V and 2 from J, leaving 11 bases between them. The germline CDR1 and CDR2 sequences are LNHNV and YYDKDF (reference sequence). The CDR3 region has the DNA TGTGCCACCAGCAGTGGAGGCCTAGCCTACAATGAGCAGTTCTTC. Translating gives CATSSGGLAYNEQFF.

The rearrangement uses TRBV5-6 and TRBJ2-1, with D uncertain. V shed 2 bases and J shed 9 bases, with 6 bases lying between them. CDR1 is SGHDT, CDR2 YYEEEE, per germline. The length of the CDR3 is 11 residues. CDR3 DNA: TGTGCCAGCAGCTTCGCGAGTGAGCAGTTCTTC. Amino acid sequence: CASSFASEQFF.

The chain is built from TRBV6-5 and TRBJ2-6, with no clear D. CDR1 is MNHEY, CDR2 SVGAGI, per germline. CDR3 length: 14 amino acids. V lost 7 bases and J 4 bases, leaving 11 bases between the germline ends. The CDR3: CASNPYWGANVLTF. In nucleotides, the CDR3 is TGTGCCAGCAACCCATACTGGGGGGCCAACGTCCTGACTTTC.

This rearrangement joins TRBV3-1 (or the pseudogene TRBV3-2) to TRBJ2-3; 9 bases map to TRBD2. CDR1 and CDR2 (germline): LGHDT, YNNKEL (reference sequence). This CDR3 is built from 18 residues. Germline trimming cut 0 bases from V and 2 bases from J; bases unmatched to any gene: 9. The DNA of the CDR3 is TGTGCCAGCAGCCAAGAGGGGGTAGCGGGGGAGTCCACAGATACGCAGTATTTT. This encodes CASSQEGVAGESTDTQYF.

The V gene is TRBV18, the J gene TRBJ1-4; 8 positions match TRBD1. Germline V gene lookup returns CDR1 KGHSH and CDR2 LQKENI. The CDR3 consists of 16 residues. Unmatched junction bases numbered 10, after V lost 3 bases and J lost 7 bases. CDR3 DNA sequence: TGTGCCAGCTCACCTTGGACAGGGTGGGTAAGTGAAAAACTGTTTTTT. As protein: CASSPWTGWVSEKLFF.

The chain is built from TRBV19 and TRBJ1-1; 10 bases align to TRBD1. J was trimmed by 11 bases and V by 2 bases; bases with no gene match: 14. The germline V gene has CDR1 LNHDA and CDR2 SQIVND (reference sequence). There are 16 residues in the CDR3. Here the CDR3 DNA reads TGTGCCAGTAGTATATCCGCCCAGCGGGGGACAGGGGCCGCTTTCTTT. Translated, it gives CASSISAQRGTGAAFF. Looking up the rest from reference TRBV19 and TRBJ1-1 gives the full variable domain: DGGITQSPKYLFRKEGQNVTLSCEQNLNHDAMYWYRQDPGQGLRLIYYSQIVNDFQKGDIAEGYSVSREKKESFPLTVTSAQKNPTAFYLCASSISAQRGTGAAFFGQGTRLTVV.

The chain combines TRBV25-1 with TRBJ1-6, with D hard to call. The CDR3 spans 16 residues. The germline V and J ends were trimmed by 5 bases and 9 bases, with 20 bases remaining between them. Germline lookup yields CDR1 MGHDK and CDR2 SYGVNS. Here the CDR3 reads CASSFTGSPLSSPLHF. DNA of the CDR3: TGTGCCAGCAGTTTCACCGGGAGTCCTCTATCTTCACCCCTCCACTTT.

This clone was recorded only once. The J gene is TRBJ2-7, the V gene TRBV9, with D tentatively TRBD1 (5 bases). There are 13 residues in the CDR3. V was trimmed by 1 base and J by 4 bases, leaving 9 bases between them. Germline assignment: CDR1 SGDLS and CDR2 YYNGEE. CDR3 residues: CASSVTQGYEQYF. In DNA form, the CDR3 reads TGTGCCAGCAGCGTAACTCAGGGATACGAGCAGTACTTC.

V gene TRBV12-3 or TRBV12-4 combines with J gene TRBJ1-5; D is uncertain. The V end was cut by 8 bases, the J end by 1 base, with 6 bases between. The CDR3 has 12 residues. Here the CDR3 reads CASEASNQPQHF. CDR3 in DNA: TGTGCCAGCGAAGCCAGCAATCAGCCCCAGCATTTT.

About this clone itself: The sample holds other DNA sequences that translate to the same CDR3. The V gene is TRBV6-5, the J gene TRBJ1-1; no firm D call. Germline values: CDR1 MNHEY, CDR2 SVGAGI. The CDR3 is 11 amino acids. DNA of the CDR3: TGTGCTAGCTCAGGGAACACTGAAGCTTTCTTT. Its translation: CASSGNTEAFF.

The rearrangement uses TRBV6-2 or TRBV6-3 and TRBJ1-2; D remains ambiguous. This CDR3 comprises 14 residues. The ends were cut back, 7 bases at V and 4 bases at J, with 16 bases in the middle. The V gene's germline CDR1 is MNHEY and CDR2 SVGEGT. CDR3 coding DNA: TGTGCCAGCACCCCCGGGGAAGTGGGCTATGGCTACACCTTC. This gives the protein CASTPGEVGYGYTF.

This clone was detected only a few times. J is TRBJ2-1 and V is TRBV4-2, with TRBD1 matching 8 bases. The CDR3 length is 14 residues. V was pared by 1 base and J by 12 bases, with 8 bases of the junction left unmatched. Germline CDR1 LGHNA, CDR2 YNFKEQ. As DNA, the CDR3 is TGTGCCAGCAGCCAAGGGACAGGGCCTCGGCTGCAGTTCTTC. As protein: CASSQGTGPRLQFF.

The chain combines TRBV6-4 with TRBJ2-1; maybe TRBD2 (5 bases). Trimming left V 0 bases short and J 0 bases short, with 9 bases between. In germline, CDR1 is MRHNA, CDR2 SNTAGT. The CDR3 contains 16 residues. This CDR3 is CASSDSKRSSYNEQFF. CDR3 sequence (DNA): TGTGCCAGCAGTGACTCAAAGCGGAGCTCCTACAATGAGCAGTTCTTC.

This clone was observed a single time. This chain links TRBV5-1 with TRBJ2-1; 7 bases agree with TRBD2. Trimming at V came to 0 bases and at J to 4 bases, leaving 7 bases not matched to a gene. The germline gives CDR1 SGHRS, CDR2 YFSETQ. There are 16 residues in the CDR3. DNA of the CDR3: TGCGCCAGCAGCTTGGTGGTGCGGGGGAGTTACAATGAGCAGTTCTTC. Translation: CASSLVVRGSYNEQFF.

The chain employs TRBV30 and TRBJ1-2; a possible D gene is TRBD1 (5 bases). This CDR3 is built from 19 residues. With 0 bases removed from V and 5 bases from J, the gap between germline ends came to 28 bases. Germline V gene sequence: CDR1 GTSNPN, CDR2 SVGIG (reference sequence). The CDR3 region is CAWSVLVVSEGQGWYGYTF. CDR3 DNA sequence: TGTGCCTGGAGTGTACTTGTCGTTTCGGAGGGGCAAGGATGGTATGGCTACACCTTC.

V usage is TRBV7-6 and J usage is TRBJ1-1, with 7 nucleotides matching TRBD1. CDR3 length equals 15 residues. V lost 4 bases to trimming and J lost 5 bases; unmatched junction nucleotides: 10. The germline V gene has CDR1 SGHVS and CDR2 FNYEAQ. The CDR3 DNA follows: TGTGCCAGCAGCTCCCAGACAGGGAGTGATACTGAAGCTTTCTTT. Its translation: CASSSQTGSDTEAFF.